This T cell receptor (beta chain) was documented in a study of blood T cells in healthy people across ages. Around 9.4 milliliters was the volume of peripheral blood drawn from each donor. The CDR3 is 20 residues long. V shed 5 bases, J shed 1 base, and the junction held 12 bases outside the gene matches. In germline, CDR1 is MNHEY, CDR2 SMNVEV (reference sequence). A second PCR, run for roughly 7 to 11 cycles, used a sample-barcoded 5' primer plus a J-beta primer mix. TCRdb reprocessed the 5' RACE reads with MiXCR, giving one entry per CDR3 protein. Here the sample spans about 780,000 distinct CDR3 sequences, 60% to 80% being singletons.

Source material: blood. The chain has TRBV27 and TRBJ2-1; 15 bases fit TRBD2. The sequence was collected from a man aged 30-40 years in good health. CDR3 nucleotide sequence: TGTGCCAGCAGTCCTCTTCCCGGGACTAGCGGGGGGATGTCCTACAATGAGCAGTTCTTC. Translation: CASSPLPGTSGGMSYNEQFF.